What follows are 22 T cell receptor beta chains derived from one specimen sequenced in a study of blood T cell repertoires in COVID-19. Clones were read by immunoSEQ multiplex PCR, and TCRdb kept only the in-frame ones, dropping some. The repertoire includes some 17,000 clones, more than 65% of them detected once, and around 24% sits in the top ten. The sequencing sample was made of peripheral blood. Receptor source: a woman aged 70-85 years with active COVID-19.

The rearrangement links TRBV27 to TRBJ2-5; the D gene is possibly TRBD2 (5 bases). Trimming stripped 7 bases from V and 4 bases from J, with 7 bases between. CDR1 is MNHEY and CDR2 is SMNVEV in the germline V gene (reference sequence). The CDR3 extends over 11 amino acids. Here the CDR3 reads CASTRGETQYF. The CDR3 bases are TGTGCCAGCACTCGGGGAGAGACCCAGTACTTC.

The chain couples TRBV11-2 to TRBJ2-1, with TRBD2 matching over 13 bases. Trimming cost V 2 bases and J 1 base; bases outside gene matches: 8. Germline V gene sequence: CDR1 SGHAT, CDR2 FQNNGV. The CDR3 extends over 19 amino acids. As DNA, the CDR3 is TGTGCCAGCAGCTTAATTGGACTAGCGGGAGTGAGGTCCTACAATGAGCAGTTCTTC. Encoded protein: CASSLIGLAGVRSYNEQFF.

The chain recombines TRBV9 with TRBJ1-2; weak D call: TRBD1 (6 bases). The CDR3 consists of 14 residues. Germline CDR1 and CDR2: SGDLS and YYNGEE. Between the trimmed V and J ends, which lost 3 bases and 5 bases, there was a span of 14 bases. The CDR3 loop reads CASSARQDPYGYTF. CDR3 DNA sequence: TGTGCCAGCAGCGCTAGACAGGACCCGTATGGCTACACCTTC.

This clone came up a few times. The CDR3 here is CASSQTDRLGRFGYYEQYF. CDR3 coding DNA: TGTGCCAGCAGCCAAACCGACAGGTTGGGCCGGTTCGGCTACTACGAGCAGTACTTC. The chain uses TRBV11-3 and TRBJ2-7; tentative D call: TRBD1 (6 bases). Germline CDR1 is SGHNT and CDR2 is YENEEA. The CDR3 length is 19 residues. The germline V and J ends were trimmed by 5 bases and 3 bases, with 29 bases remaining between them.

The CDR3 loop is CATSDYSNNEQFF. The CDR3 DNA is TGTGCCACCAGTGATTACTCGAACAATGAGCAGTTCTTC. The gene calls are TRBV24-1 and TRBJ2-1; D gene uncertain. The V and J ends lost 2 bases and 5 bases respectively, with 6 bases between them. CDR1 is KGHDR, CDR2 SFDVKD, per germline. The CDR3 loop spans 13 amino acids.

By share of the sample, this clone is large. This chain connects TRBV3-1 (or the pseudogene TRBV3-2) to TRBJ2-3; D is perhaps TRBD1 (5 bases). Trimming took 2 bases from V and 2 from J, leaving 17 bases between them. The germline V gene encodes CDR1 LGHDT and CDR2 YNNKEL (reference sequence). The CDR3 contains 17 residues. The CDR3 sequence is CASSQTHHRFPTDTQYF. The CDR3 DNA follows: TGTGCCAGCAGCCAAACGCACCACAGGTTTCCCACAGATACGCAGTATTTT.

This clone was counted once. The chain has TRBV7-6 and TRBJ2-7, with a weak D call TRBD1 (5 bases). The CDR3 loop spans 13 amino acids. The germline V gene encodes CDR1 SGHVS and CDR2 FNYEAQ. The germline V and J ends were trimmed by 6 bases and 1 base, with 10 bases remaining between them. As DNA, the CDR3 is TGTGCCAGCAGTCTTGACAGATCCTACGAGCAGTACTTC. Translating it yields CASSLDRSYEQYF.

The chain employs TRBV21-1 and TRBJ2-1; the DNA was not used to check the table's D call, TRBD1. TRBV21-1 is annotated as a pseudogene. The CDR3 runs 21 residues. CDR3 loop: CASSKIRGKIKDRKGTLEQFF. DNA of the CDR3: TGTGCCAGCAGCAAAATCAGGGGAAAAATAAAGGACAGGAAAGGGACTCTTGAGCAGTTCTTC.

The chain joins TRBV24-1 to TRBJ2-5, with D possibly being TRBD2 (5 bases). CDR1 and CDR2 (germline): KGHDR, SFDVKD. Trimming stripped 3 bases from V and 5 bases from J, with 15 bases between. This CDR3 is built from 15 residues. The CDR3, as DNA: TGTGCCACCAGTGATCCCTCCGTTGGCGGGGAGACCCAGTACTTC. This encodes CATSDPSVGGETQYF.

The rearrangement uses TRBV5-5 and TRBJ1-5, with 9 nucleotides matching TRBD1. The J segment lost 1 base and the V segment lost 4 bases, leaving 6 bases of the junction unmatched. CDR1 SGHKS and CDR2 YYEKEE come from the germline V gene (reference sequence). The CDR3 extends over 16 amino acids. CDR3 amino acids: CASSPTGTGSNQPQHF. The CDR3 bases are TGTGCCAGCAGCCCAACCGGGACAGGGAGCAATCAGCCCCAGCATTTT.

This sequence joins TRBV28 and TRBJ2-5; 7 nucleotides match TRBD1. Germline assignment: CDR1 MDHEN and CDR2 SYDVKM. The CDR3 contains 14 residues. The ends lost 6 bases at V and 2 bases at J; junction bases unmatched: 6. The DNA for the CDR3 is TGTGCCAGCAGACCCTGGGGACAGCAAGAGACCCAGTACTTC. Translating gives CASRPWGQQETQYF. Together with reference TRBV28 and TRBJ2-5, the CDR3 gives the full variable domain: DVKVTQSSRYLVKRTGEKVFLECVQDMDHENMFWYRQDPGLGLRLIYFSYDVKMKEKGDIPEGYSVSREKKERFSLILESASTNQTSMYLCASRPWGQQETQYFGPGTRLLVL.

The V call is TRBV6-6, the J call TRBJ1-2, with 8 nucleotides matching TRBD1. CDR3 length: 14 amino acids. The V and J ends lost 6 bases and 4 bases, in that order; junction bases with no gene match: 7. The germline V gene has CDR1 MNHNY and CDR2 SVGAGI (reference sequence). Written as DNA, the CDR3 is TGTGCCAGCAGAACCAGGGGGCTTATCTATGGCTACACCTTC. Translated, it gives CASRTRGLIYGYTF.

The genes are TRBV7-9 and TRBJ2-7; 7 positions agree with TRBD2. CDR1 and CDR2 from the germline V gene are SEHNR and FQNEAQ (reference sequence). There are 17 residues in the CDR3. After removal of 5 bases from V and 5 bases from J, the junction contained 18 bases not matched to a gene. The CDR3 spells CASSQELTWRESHEQYF. In DNA, the CDR3 is TGTGCCAGCAGCCAAGAACTTACCTGGCGGGAGTCCCACGAGCAGTACTTC. The variable domain in full, completed from reference TRBV7-9 and TRBJ2-7, reads DTGVSQNPRHKITKRGQNVTFRCDPISEHNRLYWYRQTLGQGPEFLTYFQNEAQLEKSRLLSDRFSAERPKGSFSTLEIQRTEQGDSAMYLCASSQELTWRESHEQYFGPGTRLTVT.

This chain links TRBV20-1 with TRBJ1-1; no clear D. The germline CDR1 and CDR2 sequences are DFQATT and SNEGSKA (reference sequence). CDR3 size: 10 residues. The V end was cut by 3 bases, the J end by 5 bases, with 4 bases between. CDR3 residues: CSASSTEAFF. Here the CDR3 DNA reads TGCAGTGCTAGTTCGACTGAAGCTTTCTTT.

In DNA form, the CDR3 reads TGTGCCAGCAGTGATACCCTTTCAGGGTCCGACGTGGATGAGCAGTTCTTC. Encoded protein: CASSDTLSGSDVDEQFF. This chain connects TRBV28 to TRBJ2-1; D is perhaps TRBD1 (5 bases). The CDR3 totals 17 residues. CDR1 and CDR2 (germline): MDHEN, SYDVKM. Trimming left V 5 bases short and J 8 bases short, with 25 bases between.

The rearrangement joins TRBV4-1 to TRBJ1-6; D may be TRBD1 (6 bases). CDR1 MGHRA and CDR2 YSYEKL come from the germline V gene. The CDR3 totals 13 residues. Trimming left V 4 bases short and J 9 bases short, with 10 bases between. CDR3 loop: CASSRTGLSPLHF. Written as DNA, the CDR3 is TGCGCCAGCAGCCGAACAGGGCTTTCACCCCTCCACTTT.

The chain couples TRBV5-1 to TRBJ2-1, with 12 bases that match TRBD2. Germline V gene data show CDR1 as SGHRS and CDR2 as YFSETQ. J gave up 6 bases and V 4 bases, and 11 bases lay outside the gene matches. This CDR3 is 17 amino acids long. This CDR3 reads CASSTAPLAGGPNEQFF. The CDR3 DNA reads as TGCGCCAGCAGCACCGCTCCACTAGCGGGAGGACCCAATGAGCAGTTCTTC.

This chain uses TRBV6-6 with TRBJ1-6, with 10 positions matching TRBD1. This CDR3 region has 15 residues. J gave up 9 bases and V 5 bases, and 7 bases lay outside the gene matches. CDR1 is MNHNY and CDR2 is SVGAGI in the germline V gene (reference sequence). The CDR3 DNA reads as TGTGCCAGCAGTCCGGGACAGGGGTTTAGTTCACCCCTCCACTTT. Its protein product is CASSPGQGFSSPLHF.

This clone turned up a few times. The gene calls are TRBV29-1 and TRBJ1-2; D might be TRBD1 (5 bases). The CDR3 is made up of 14 amino acids. V was clipped by 3 bases and J by 0 bases, with 11 bases between them. Per the germline V gene, CDR1 is SQVTM and CDR2 is ANQGSEA. The CDR3, as DNA: TGCAGCGTTGAGGTCAGGGCAGCTAACTATGGCTACACCTTC. Amino acids: CSVEVRAANYGYTF. The full variable domain, its missing parts supplied by reference TRBV29-1 and TRBJ1-2, is SAVISQKPSRDICQRGTSLTIQCQVDSQVTMMFWYRQQPGQSLTLIATANQGSEATYESGFVIDKFPISRPNLTFSTLTVSNMSPEDSSIYLCSVEVRAANYGYTFGSGTRLTVV.

The chain uses TRBV7-3 and TRBJ2-5; 7 bases are shared with TRBD1. The V gene's germline CDR1 is SGHTA and CDR2 FQGTGA. The CDR3 sequence is 16 residues long. V shed 5 bases, J shed 1 base, and the junction held 10 bases outside the gene matches. The DNA of the CDR3 is TGTGCCAGCAGCCCCGCGACAGGGAAGGGCCAAGAGACCCAGTACTTC. It encodes CASSPATGKGQETQYF.

This clone is a singleton in its sample. V usage is TRBV10-3 and J usage is TRBJ2-5, with D hard to call. This CDR3 is 11 amino acids long. CDR1 ENHRY and CDR2 SYGVKD come from the germline V gene. The V gene lost 5 bases and the J gene lost 4 bases, with 5 bases spanning the gap. CDR3 bases: TGTGCCATCAGTTCTTCAGAGACCCAGTACTTC. This gives the protein CAISSSETQYF.

The rearrangement uses TRBV27 and TRBJ2-7; 9 bases agree with TRBD1. V shed 8 bases and J 5 bases; nucleotides not matched to a gene: 13. The germline V gene encodes CDR1 MNHEY and CDR2 SMNVEV (reference sequence). There are 15 residues in the CDR3. The CDR3 bases are TGTGCCAGCGCCACCCTTGGGACAGGGACCGACGAGCAGTACTTC. This translates into CASATLGTGTDEQYF.